Listed below are T cell receptor beta chains from one sample, sequenced in a study of blood T cell repertoires in COVID-19. Repertoires were generated with immunoSEQ multiplex PCR, while TCRdb's copy carries only in-frame clones and drops some. The data hold hundreds of thousands of clones, with roughly 86% observed a single time. Sequenced input: PBMCs or T cells enriched from blood (not recorded which). The receptors stem from a woman between 45 and 65 years old who had recovered from COVID-19. CDR3s include the opening cysteine and the closing phenylalanine or tryptophan. The D gene is left open where the match is weak. Some rows mark clone size as missing; the rest say once, few, many or name a class of expanded clone.

cdr3_aa	cdr3_nt	j_call	v_call	clone_size	d_call
CASSPQGPNTGELFF	TGTGCCAGCAGTCCACAGGGGCCAAACACCGGGGAGCTGTTTTTT	TRBJ2-2	TRBV5-4	NA	TRBD1
CASSLRKADPRYGYTF	TGTGCCAGCAGCTTACGAAAGGCGGATCCACGGTATGGCTACACCTTC	TRBJ1-2	TRBV7-8	NA	NA
CATFRQGVRNEKLFF	TGTGCCACTTTTAGACAGGGCGTGAGGAATGAAAAACTGTTTTTT	TRBJ1-4	TRBV6-6	NA	TRBD1
CASSSGTGNQPQHF	TGTGCCAGCAGTTCCGGGACAGGGAATCAGCCCCAGCATTTT	TRBJ1-5	TRBV27	NA	TRBD1
CASSFDTENTEAFF	TGTGCCAGCAGCTTTGACACCGAGAACACTGAAGCTTTCTTT	TRBJ1-1	TRBV13	NA	NA
CASCLNPRDEQFF	TGTGCCAGCTGCCTGAACCCCCGGGATGAGCAGTTCTTC	TRBJ2-1	TRBV27	many	NA
CASSMRAPSGRLGDTQYF	TGTGCCAGTAGTATGCGGGCCCCTAGCGGCCGTTTAGGAGATACGCAGTATTTT	TRBJ2-3	TRBV19	NA	TRBD2
CASSPSGGYDEQFF	TGCGCCAGCAGCCCTAGCGGGGGGTATGATGAGCAGTTCTTC	TRBJ2-1	TRBV5-1	few	TRBD2
CAWVRGRVYEQYF	TGTGCCTGGGTCAGGGGGCGGGTCTACGAGCAGTACTTC	TRBJ2-7	TRBV30	NA	TRBD1
CASSLLGLAATGELFF	TGTGCCAGCAGCTTGCTGGGACTAGCGGCCACCGGGGAGCTGTTTTTT	TRBJ2-2	TRBV5-8	few	TRBD2
CASGDRGRIHNEQFF	TGTGCCAGCGGCGACAGGGGGAGGATCCACAATGAGCAGTTCTTC	TRBJ2-1	TRBV2	NA	TRBD1
CASSQAWGETNYEQYF	TGCGCCAGCAGCCAAGCTTGGGGGGAGACGAACTACGAGCAGTACTTC	TRBJ2-7	TRBV4-3	NA	NA
CASSFRREGSNQPQHF	TGTGCCAGCAGCTTTCGCAGGGAGGGGTCCAATCAGCCCCAGCATTTT	TRBJ1-5	TRBV7-2	NA	NA
CASSQSFATGGETQYF	TGCGCCAGCAGCCAATCGTTCGCGACAGGGGGAGAGACCCAGTACTTC	TRBJ2-5	TRBV4-3	NA	TRBD1
CASRIQGFGPYEQYF	TGCGCCAGCAGGATACAGGGCTTTGGGCCCTACGAGCAGTACTTC	TRBJ2-7	TRBV10-1	NA	NA
CASNPGTGMRYGYTF	TGTGCCAGCAACCCCGGGACAGGGATGCGGTATGGCTACACCTTC	TRBJ1-2	TRBV6-5	NA	TRBD1
CAWSYVDNSPLHF	TGTGCCTGGAGTTATGTTGATAATTCACCCCTCCACTTT	TRBJ1-6	TRBV30	few	NA
CASSPWGQGNTIYF	TGTGCCAGCAGCCCCTGGGGACAGGGGAACACCATATATTTT	TRBJ1-3	TRBV25-1	NA	TRBD1
CASSLIRTGGSSPLHF	TGTGCCAGCAGTCTCATCCGGACAGGGGGCAGTTCACCCCTCCACTTT	TRBJ1-6	TRBV7-2	NA	TRBD1
CASSQAFRVIVAGELFF	TGCGCCAGCAGCCAAGCCTTTAGAGTGATTGTGGCCGGGGAGCTGTTTTTT	TRBJ2-2	TRBV4-1	NA	NA
CASSPRDRGPMDYGYTF	TGTGCCAGCAGCCCCAGGGACAGGGGGCCTATGGATTATGGCTACACCTTC	TRBJ1-2	TRBV7-8	NA	TRBD1
CASSEPVGGLDTQYF	TGCGCCAGCAGTGAGCCCGTCGGGGGGCTTGATACGCAGTATTTT	TRBJ2-3	TRBV10-1	NA	NA
CASSLYLAGAVNTEAFF	TGTGCCAGCAGCCTTTACCTCGCAGGGGCCGTGAACACTGAAGCTTTCTTT	TRBJ1-1	TRBV11-2	NA	NA
CASSLAPGKGPNTEAFF	TGTGCCAGCAGCTTAGCGCCAGGGAAGGGGCCGAACACTGAAGCTTTCTTT	TRBJ1-1	TRBV7-2	NA	NA
CASSSGLVEQYF	TGTGCCAGCAGCTCGGGACTGGTCGAGCAGTACTTC	TRBJ2-7	TRBV7-9	NA	NA
CASIRGSGGPLRANEQFF	TGTGCCAGCATTCGGGGCAGCGGGGGGCCTCTTCGGGCCAATGAGCAGTTCTTC	TRBJ2-1	TRBV5-4	NA	TRBD2
CASSPRLAFTSTDTQYF	TGTGCCAGCAGCCCTAGACTAGCGTTTACTAGCACAGATACGCAGTATTTT	TRBJ2-3	TRBV28	NA	TRBD2
CASSPTPTADLMGF	TGTGCCAGCAGCCCAACCCCCACCGCGGACTTAATGGGGTTC	TRBJ2-7	TRBV11-2	NA	NA
CASSSGGVGETQYF	TGTGCCAGCAGCTCCGGGGGTGTGGGAGAGACCCAGTACTTC	TRBJ2-5	TRBV7-2	once	NA
CASSVGAGNTIYF	TGTGCCAGCAGCGTGGGGGCCGGAAACACCATATATTTT	TRBJ1-3	TRBV3-1/TRBV3-2	few	NA
CASSLGVGLGSDEQFF	TGTGCCAGCAGCTTAGGAGTGGGACTAGGCTCGGATGAGCAGTTCTTC	TRBJ2-1	TRBV7-2	NA	TRBD2
CASRGYGGAQETQYF	TGCGCCAGCAGAGGGTACGGGGGGGCCCAAGAGACCCAGTACTTC	TRBJ2-5	TRBV10-2	NA	TRBD2
CASRSHRGQPQHF	TGTGCCAGCAGATCACACAGGGGTCAGCCCCAGCATTTT	TRBJ1-5	TRBV2	NA	TRBD1
CASSQALNYGYTF	TGTGCCAGCAGCCAGGCCCTAAACTATGGCTACACCTTC	TRBJ1-2	TRBV7-2	NA	NA
CASSTDRAYGYTF	TGTGCCAGCAGTACCGACAGGGCCTATGGCTACACCTTC	TRBJ1-2	TRBV2	once	TRBD1
CAWSVPDRSLSGANVLTF	TGTGCCTGGAGTGTACCAGACAGATCTCTCTCTGGGGCCAACGTCCTGACTTTC	TRBJ2-6	TRBV30	NA	NA
CASSYSTGGWGTEAFF	TGTGCCAGCAGTTACTCGACAGGGGGCTGGGGGACTGAAGCTTTCTTT	TRBJ1-1	TRBV6-5	NA	TRBD1
CASSRQGSNTEAFF	TGTGCCAGCAGCCGACAGGGCTCGAACACTGAAGCTTTCTTT	TRBJ1-1	TRBV2	NA	TRBD1
CASSPGQGRTGVWAFF	TGTGCCAGCAGCCCGGGACAGGGACGAACGGGTGTGTGGGCTTTCTTT	TRBJ1-1	TRBV4-2	NA	TRBD1
CASSFRDRGWAETGELFF	TGTGCCAGCAGCTTCCGGGACAGGGGCTGGGCCGAAACCGGGGAGCTGTTTTTT	TRBJ2-2	TRBV11-3	NA	TRBD1
CASSWDRNTGELFF	TGTGCCAGCAGCTGGGACAGGAACACCGGGGAGCTGTTTTTT	TRBJ2-2	TRBV11-2	few	TRBD1
CASSVEVPQPQHF	TGCGCCAGCAGTGTGGAGGTTCCCCAGCCCCAGCATTTT	TRBJ1-5	TRBV10-2	NA	NA
CASSRKPEGTEAFF	TGCGCCAGCAGCCGGAAACCGGAGGGCACTGAAGCTTTCTTT	TRBJ1-1	TRBV4-1	NA	NA
CASRRTGNSNQPQHF	TGTGCCAGCAGAAGGACAGGGAATAGCAATCAGCCCCAGCATTTT	TRBJ1-5	TRBV28	NA	TRBD1
CASSLGQGSPGELFF	TGTGCCAGCAGCTTGGGACAGGGGTCCCCCGGGGAGCTGTTTTTT	TRBJ2-2	TRBV11-3	NA	TRBD1
CASSSRIQPQHF	TGTGCCAGCAGTTCCCGTATCCAGCCCCAGCATTTT	TRBJ1-5	TRBV6-2/TRBV6-3	NA	NA
CASSLKLQGRNYGYTF	TGCGCCAGCAGCCTAAAGCTACAGGGCCGAAACTATGGCTACACCTTC	TRBJ1-2	TRBV4-1	NA	NA
CASSFSQGPTGELFF	TGTGCCAGCAGCTTTTCACAGGGTCCCACCGGGGAGCTGTTTTTT	TRBJ2-2	TRBV5-5	NA	NA
CASSQDSNYGYTF	TGCGCCAGCAGCCAGGACAGTAACTATGGCTACACCTTC	TRBJ1-2	TRBV5-1	few	NA
CASSSASGLSIETQYF	TGTGCCAGCAGCTCAGCCTCGGGACTGAGTATAGAGACCCAGTACTTC	TRBJ2-5	TRBV7-2	NA	NA
CASSPRLAGETNEQFF	TGCGCCAGCAGCCCACGACTAGCGGGAGAGACCAATGAGCAGTTCTTC	TRBJ2-1	TRBV5-1	NA	TRBD2
CATSDRLAGGLNEQFF	TGTGCCACCAGTGACAGACTAGCGGGGGGGCTTAATGAGCAGTTCTTC	TRBJ2-1	TRBV24-1	NA	TRBD2
CASSPRQELLYGYTF	TGTGCCAGCTCACCTCGACAGGAGCTCCTCTATGGCTACACCTTC	TRBJ1-2	TRBV18	NA	NA
CASSLDIGAGETQYF	TGTGCCAGCAGCTTAGATATTGGGGCAGGGGAGACCCAGTACTTC	TRBJ2-5	TRBV11-3	NA	NA